This T cell receptor (beta chain) was profiled in a study of blood T cell repertoires in COVID-19. For the study at large: COVID-19 samples collected from the United States, Italy and Spain covered acute and convalescent phases. The cDNA or gDNA used as material had been derived from T cells, B-cell-depleted T cells, or PBMCs.

Germline CDR1 MDHEN, CDR2 SYDVKM. This CDR3 is built from 15 residues. V dropped 5 bases and J dropped 3 bases, with 14 bases sitting between them. Original processing notes: Amplification with reference gene primers provided the estimates of nucleated cell counts. Data came from immunoSEQ multiplex PCR; TCRdb stores just in-frame clones and leaves some out. Clone size and the V and J calls come from that table; the DNA yielded D and trimming. The sample lists about 150,000 clones, approximately 89% occurring once. This sequence was found in a man aged 60-69 years with active or convalescent COVID-19. The sequenced material came from peripheral blood. This rearrangement joins TRBV28 to TRBJ1-5; the D gene is possibly TRBD1 (6 bases). CDR3 DNA sequence: TGTGCCAGCAGTCCTCCAGGGGCCAACAATCAGCCCCAGCATTTT. It translates to CASSPPGANNQPQHF. Full variable domain (remainder filled in from reference TRBV28 and TRBJ1-5): DVKVTQSSRYLVKRTGEKVFLECVQDMDHENMFWYRQDPGLGLRLIYFSYDVKMKEKGDIPEGYSVSREKKERFSLILESASTNQTSMYLCASSPPGANNQPQHFGDGTRLSIL.